This TCR beta chain originates from a study of cytomegalovirus exposure and HLA in healthy donors. About the research overall: The 120 validation repertoires, a later analysis reported, used the same platform as the roughly 610 first-cohort repertoires. Broader study findings: In a later analysis, first-cohort TCR clusters were found to tend to co-occur in the approximately 120 validation repertoires.

TCRdb's table, derived via immunoSEQ multiplex PCR, lists solely in-frame clones and lacks some. In the table there are about 160,000 clones, nearly 90% of which are singletons. With regard to this clone: Antigen unknown.

CDR1 and CDR2 (germline): KGHSH, LQKENI. The CDR3 consists of 14 residues. The V end was cut by 1 base, the J end by 2 bases, with 9 bases between. This chain links TRBV18 with TRBJ2-7, with D maybe TRBD1 (5 bases). This clonotype originated in a woman between 18 and 29 years old in good health and CMV-seropositive. Source material: PBMCs. CDR3 in amino acids: CASSPRTDTYEQYF. The CDR3 DNA reads TGTGCCAGCTCACCACGAACGGACACCTACGAGCAGTACTTC.